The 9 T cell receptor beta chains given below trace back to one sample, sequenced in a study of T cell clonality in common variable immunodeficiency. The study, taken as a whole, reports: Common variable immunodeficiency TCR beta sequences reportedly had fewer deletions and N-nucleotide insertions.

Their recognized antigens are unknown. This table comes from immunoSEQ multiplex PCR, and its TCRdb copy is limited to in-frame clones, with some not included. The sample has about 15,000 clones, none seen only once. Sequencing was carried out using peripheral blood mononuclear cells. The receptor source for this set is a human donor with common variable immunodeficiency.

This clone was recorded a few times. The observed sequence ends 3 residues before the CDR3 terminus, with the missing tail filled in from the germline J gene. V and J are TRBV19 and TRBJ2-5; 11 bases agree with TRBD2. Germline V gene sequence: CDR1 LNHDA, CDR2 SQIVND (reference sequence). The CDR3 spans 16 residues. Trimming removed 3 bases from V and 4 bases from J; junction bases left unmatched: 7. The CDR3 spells CASSIRIAGGRETQYF. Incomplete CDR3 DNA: TGTGCCAGTAGTATTCGGATAGCGGGAGGGCGAGAGACC.

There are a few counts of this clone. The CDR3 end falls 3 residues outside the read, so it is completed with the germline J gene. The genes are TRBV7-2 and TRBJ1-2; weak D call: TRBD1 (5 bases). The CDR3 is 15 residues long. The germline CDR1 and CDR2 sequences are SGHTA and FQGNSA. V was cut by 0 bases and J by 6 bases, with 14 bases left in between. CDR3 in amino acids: CASSLAPPGKDGYTF. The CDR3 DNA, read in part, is TGTGCCAGCAGCTTAGCGCCCCCAGGGAAGGATGGC.

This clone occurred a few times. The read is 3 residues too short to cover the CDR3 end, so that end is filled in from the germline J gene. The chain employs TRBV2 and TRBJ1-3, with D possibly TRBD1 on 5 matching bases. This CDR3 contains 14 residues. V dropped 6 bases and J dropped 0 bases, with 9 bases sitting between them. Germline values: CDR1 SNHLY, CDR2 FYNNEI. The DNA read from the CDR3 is TGTGCCAGCAGGGGGGGTTCCTCTGGAAACACC. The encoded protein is CASRGGSSGNT. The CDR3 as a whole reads CASRGGSSGNTIYF.

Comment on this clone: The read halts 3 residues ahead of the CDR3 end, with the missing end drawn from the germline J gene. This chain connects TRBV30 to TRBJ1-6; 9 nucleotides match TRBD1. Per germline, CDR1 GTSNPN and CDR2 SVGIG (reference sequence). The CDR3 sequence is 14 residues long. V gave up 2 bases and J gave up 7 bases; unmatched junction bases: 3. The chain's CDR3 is CAWSSGTGNSPLHF. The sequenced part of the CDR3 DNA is TGTGCCTGGAGTTCCGGGACAGGGAATTCACCC.

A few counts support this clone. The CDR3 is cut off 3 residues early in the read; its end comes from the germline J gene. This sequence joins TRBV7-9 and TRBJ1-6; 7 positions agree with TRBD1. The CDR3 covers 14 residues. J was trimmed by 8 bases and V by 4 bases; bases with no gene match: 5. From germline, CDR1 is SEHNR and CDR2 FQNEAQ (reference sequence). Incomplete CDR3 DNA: TGTGCCAGCAGCTCCAACAGGGGTGATTCACCC. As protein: CASSSNRGDSP. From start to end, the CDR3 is CASSSNRGDSPLHF.

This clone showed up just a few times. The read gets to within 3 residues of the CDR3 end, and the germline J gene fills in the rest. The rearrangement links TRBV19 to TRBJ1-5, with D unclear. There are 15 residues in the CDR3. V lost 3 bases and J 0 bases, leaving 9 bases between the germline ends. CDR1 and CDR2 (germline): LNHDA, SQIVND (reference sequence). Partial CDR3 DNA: TGTGCCAGTAGTATTGTTCGTTATAGCAATCAGCCC. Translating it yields CASSIVRYSNQP. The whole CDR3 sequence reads CASSIVRYSNQPQHF.

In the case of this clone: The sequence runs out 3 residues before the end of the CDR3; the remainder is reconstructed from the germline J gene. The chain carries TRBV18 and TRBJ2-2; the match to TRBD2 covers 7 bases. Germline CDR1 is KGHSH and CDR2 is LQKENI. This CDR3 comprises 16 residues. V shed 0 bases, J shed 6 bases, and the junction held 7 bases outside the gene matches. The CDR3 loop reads CASSPPGGRRSGELFF. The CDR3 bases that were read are TGTGCCAGCTCACCACCGGGGGGGAGACGGTCCGGGGAG.

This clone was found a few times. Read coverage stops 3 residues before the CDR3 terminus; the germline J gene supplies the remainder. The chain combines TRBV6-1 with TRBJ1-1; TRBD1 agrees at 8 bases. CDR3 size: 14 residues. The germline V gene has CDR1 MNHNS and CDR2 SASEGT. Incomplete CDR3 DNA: TGTGCCAGCAGTGAAGCGCGTCGGACAGGGAGG. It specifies CASSEARRTGR. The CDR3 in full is CASSEARRTGRAFF.

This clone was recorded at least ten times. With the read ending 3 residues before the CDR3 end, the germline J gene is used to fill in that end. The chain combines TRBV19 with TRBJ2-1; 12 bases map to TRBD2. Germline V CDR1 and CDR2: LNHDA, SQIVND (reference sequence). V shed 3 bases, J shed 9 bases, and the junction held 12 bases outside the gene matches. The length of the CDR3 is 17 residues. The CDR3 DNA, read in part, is TGTGCCAGTAGTATGCTCCCGACTAGCGGGAGATGGAGTGAG. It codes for CASSMLPTSGRWSE. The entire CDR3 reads CASSMLPTSGRWSEQFF.